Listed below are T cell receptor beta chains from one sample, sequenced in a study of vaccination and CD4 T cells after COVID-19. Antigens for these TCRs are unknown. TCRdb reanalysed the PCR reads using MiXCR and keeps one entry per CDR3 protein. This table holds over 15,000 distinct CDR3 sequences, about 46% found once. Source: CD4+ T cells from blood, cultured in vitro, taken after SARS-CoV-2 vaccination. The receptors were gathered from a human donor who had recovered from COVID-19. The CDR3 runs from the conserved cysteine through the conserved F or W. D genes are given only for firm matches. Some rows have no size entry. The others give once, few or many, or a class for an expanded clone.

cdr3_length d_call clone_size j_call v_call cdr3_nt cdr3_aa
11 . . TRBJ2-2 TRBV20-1 TGCAGTGCTGAGTCCCCCGGGGAGCTGTTTTTT CSAESPGELFF
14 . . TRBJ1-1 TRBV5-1 TGCGCCAGCAGCTTGGCGGGATCGAACACTGAAGCTTTCTTT CASSLAGSNTEAFF
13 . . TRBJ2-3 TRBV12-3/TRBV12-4 TGTGCCAGCAGTTTACGGGGGACAGATACGCAGTATTTT CASSLRGTDTQYF
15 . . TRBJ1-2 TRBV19 TGTGCCAGTAAAGCTCGGATAGCATACTACTATGGCTACACCTTC CASKARIAYYYGYTF
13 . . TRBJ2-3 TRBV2 TGTGCCAGCAGTGTACAGGGAACAGATACGCAGTATTTT CASSVQGTDTQYF
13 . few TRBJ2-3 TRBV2 TGTGCCAGCAGTGCGCAGGGACCAGATACGCAGTATTTT CASSAQGPDTQYF
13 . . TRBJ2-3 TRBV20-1 TGCAGTGCACCGGGCCCTGGGACAGATACGCAGTATTTT CSAPGPGTDTQYF
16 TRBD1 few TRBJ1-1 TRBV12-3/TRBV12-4 TGTGCCAGCAGTTTGGGGGCCCGGGACAGGAACACTGAAGCTTTCTTT CASSLGARDRNTEAFF
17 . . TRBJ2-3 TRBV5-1 TGCGCCAGCACCCACCAAACGGGTCCGTTGGGAGGAGATACGCAGTATTTT CASTHQTGPLGGDTQYF
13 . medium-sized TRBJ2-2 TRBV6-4 TGTGCCAGCAGTGACTCGACTAGCGGGGAGCTGTTTTTT CASSDSTSGELFF
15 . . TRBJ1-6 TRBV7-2 TGTGCCAGCAGCTTAGCGGAAGCTCGCGGTTCACCCCTCCACTTT CASSLAEARGSPLHF
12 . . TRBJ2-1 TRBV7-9 TGTGCCAGCAGCTTAGGCACCAATGAGCAGTTCTTC CASSLGTNEQFF
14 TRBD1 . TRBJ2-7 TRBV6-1 TGTGCCAGCAAATTTGGACAGGGTAGCGACGAGCAGTACTTC CASKFGQGSDEQYF
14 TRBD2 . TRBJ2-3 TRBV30 TGTGCCTGGAGTAGCGCGGGAGGATGGGATACGCAGTATTTT CAWSSAGGWDTQYF
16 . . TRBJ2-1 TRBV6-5 TGTGCCAGCAGTTTGGGGTGGGGGAACTCCTACAATGAGCAGTTCTTC CASSLGWGNSYNEQFF
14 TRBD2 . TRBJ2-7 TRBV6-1 TGTGCCAGCAGGAAGCTAGCGGTCTCCTACGAGCAGTACTTC CASRKLAVSYEQYF
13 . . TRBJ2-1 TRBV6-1 TGTGCCAGCAGGAAGAGGACAGTTGATGAGCAGTTCTTC CASRKRTVDEQFF
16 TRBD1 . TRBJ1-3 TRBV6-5 TGTGCCAGCAGTTACTGGGACAGGTACTCTGGAAACACCATATATTTT CASSYWDRYSGNTIYF
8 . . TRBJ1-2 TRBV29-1 TGCAGCGCAGATGGCTACACCTTC CSADGYTF
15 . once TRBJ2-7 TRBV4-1 TGCGCCAGCAGCCCGTACCGGGACTTGAGCTACGAGCAGTACTTC CASSPYRDLSYEQYF
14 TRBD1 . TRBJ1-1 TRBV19 TGTGCCAGTAGTATGATAGGGGGCGAAACTGAAGCTTTCTTT CASSMIGGETEAFF
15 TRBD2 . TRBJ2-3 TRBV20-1 TGCAGTGCTAGAGGGGCGCGGGAGGGTGTGGATACGCAGTATTTT CSARGAREGVDTQYF
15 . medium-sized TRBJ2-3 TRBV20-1 TGCAGTGCTAGAGACGCCGGGACACCCACAGATACGCAGTATTTT CSARDAGTPTDTQYF
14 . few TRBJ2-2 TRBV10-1 TGCGCCAGCAGCGGGAGCAGAAACACCGGGGAGCTGTTTTTT CASSGSRNTGELFF
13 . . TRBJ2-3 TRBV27 TGTGCCAGCAGTTTATTGAGCACAGATACGCAGTATTTT CASSLLSTDTQYF
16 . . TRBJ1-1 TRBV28 TGTGCCAGCAGTTTATCCCTCGGGGAGGGGTCCTTTGAAGCTTTCTTT CASSLSLGEGSFEAFF
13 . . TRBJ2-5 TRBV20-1 TGCAGTGCTAGCGTACAGGGAGGGGAGACCCAGTACTTC CSASVQGGETQYF
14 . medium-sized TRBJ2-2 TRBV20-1 TGCAGTGCTAGTTGGCCTGCGAACACCGGGGAGCTGTTTTTT CSASWPANTGELFF